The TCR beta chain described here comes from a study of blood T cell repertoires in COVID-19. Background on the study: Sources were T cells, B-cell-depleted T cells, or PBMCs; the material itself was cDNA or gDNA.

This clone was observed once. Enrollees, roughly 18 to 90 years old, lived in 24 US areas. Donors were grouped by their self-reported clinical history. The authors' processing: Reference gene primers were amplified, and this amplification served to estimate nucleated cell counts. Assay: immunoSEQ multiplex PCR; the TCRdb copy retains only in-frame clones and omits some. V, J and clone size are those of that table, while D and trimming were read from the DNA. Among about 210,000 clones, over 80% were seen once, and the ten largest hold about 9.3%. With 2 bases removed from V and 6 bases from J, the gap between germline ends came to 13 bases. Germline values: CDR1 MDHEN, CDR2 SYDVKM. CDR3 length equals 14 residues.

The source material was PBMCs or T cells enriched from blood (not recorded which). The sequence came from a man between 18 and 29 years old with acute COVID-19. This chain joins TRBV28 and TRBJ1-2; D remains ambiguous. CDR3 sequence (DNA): TGTGCCAGCAGTTTACTCGGTCTGCGTAATGGCTACACCTTC. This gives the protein CASSLLGLRNGYTF.